This T cell receptor (beta chain) was sequenced during a study of shared clonotypes between healthy human individuals. The CDR3 contains 15 residues. Germline V gene data show CDR1 as LGHNA and CDR2 as YNFKEQ. The ends were cut back, 0 bases at V and 2 bases at J, with 11 bases in the middle. A remark on this clone: What it recognizes is unknown.

Donors were Caucasian adults residing in Nashville, Tennessee, USA. Study conclusions and caveats: Estimated richness values were generally larger in naive subsets than in memory subsets. Though the depth was large, rarefaction showed that sorted-subset sequencing was incomplete.

Method: immunoSEQ multiplex PCR; TCRdb's copy keeps in-frame clones and lacks some. The repertoire includes approximately 1.1 million clones, around three quarters of them detected once, and under 0.65% sits in the top ten. This chain connects TRBV4-2 to TRBJ2-7; D gene uncertain. Sample: memory CD4+ T cells from PBMCs. Subset in this sample: CD45RA-negative fraction. This clonotype originated in a man in his late teens or twenties in good health. Some clones in this sample may be carry-over from other donors' samples. The CDR3 loop is CASSQDRDPTYEQYF. The CDR3 DNA sequence: TGTGCCAGCAGCCAAGATCGTGACCCGACCTACGAGCAGTACTTC.